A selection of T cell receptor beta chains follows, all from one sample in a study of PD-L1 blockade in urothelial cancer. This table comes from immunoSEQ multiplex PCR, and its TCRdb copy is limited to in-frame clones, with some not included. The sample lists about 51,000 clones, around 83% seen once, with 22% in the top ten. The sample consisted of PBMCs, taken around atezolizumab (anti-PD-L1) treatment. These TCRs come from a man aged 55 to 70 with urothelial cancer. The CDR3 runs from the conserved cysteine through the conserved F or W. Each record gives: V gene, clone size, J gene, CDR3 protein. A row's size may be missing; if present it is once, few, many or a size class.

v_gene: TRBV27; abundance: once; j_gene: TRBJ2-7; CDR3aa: CASSPAGTSGTLRYEQYF
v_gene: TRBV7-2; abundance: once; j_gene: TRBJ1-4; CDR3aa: CASSSDRATNEKLFF
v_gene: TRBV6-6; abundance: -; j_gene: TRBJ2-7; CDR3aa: CATKQGSPSYEQYF
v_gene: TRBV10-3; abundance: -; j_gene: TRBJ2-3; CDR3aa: CATTAGTPTNTDTQYF
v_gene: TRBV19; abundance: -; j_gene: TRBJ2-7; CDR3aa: CASSINDRTREQYF
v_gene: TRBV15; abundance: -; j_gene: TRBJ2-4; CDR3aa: CATSRDPGQGNIQYF
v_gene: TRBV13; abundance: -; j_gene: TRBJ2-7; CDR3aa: CASSYYRVHEQYF
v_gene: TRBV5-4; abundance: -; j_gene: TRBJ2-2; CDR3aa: CASSLLGAGAGELFF
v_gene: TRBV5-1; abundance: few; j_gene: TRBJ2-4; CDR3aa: CASSLDIGSDKNIQYF
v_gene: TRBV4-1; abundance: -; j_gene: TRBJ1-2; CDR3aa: CASSQDATGINYGYTF
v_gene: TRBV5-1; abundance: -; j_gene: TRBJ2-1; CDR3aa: CASSLVPGLAGGLSYNEQFF
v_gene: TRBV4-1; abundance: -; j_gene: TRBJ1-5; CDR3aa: CASSPWTGDSNQPQHF
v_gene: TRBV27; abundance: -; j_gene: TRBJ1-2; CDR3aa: CAMPRTPRANYGYTF
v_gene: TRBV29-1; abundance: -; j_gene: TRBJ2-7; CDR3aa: CSVEPSGSGEQYF
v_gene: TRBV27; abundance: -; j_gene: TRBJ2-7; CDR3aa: CASSLSLTGYEQYF
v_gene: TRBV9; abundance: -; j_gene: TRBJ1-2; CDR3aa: CASSGRQGNYGYTF
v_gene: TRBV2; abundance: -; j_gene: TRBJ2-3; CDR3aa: CASSRGPADTQYF
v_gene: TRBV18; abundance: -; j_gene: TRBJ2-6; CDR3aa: CASSPQQGTSGANVLTF
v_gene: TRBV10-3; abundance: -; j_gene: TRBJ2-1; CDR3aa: CAITALAENEQFF
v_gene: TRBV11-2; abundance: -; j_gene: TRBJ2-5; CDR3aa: CASSLSGGYAETQYF
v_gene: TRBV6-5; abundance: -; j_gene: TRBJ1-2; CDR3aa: CASSYSRGDGYTF
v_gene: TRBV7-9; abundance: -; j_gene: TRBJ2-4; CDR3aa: CASSPGTGLAKNIQYF
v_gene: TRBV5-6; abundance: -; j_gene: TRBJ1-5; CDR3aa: CASTRSTGAVGQPQHF
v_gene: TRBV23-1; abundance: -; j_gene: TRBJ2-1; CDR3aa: CASSQGTGQGEQFF
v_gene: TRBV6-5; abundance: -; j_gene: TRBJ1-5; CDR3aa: CASSWGGGQPQHF
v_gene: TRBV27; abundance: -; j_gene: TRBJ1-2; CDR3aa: CASSFGQGNYGYTF
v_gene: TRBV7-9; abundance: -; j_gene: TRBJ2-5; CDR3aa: CASGGQGWGETQYF
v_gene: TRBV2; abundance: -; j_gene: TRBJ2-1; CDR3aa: CASSDASSYNEQFF
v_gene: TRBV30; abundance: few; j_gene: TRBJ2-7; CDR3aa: CAWKTGPSSYEQYF
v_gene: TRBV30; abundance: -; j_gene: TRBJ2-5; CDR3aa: CAWTSGLAGGLTQYF
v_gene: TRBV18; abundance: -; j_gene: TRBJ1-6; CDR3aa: CASSSGKDSPLHF
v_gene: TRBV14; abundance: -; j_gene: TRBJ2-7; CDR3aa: CASSQAQGANEQYF
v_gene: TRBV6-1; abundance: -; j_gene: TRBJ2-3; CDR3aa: CASSPRGGGTDTQYF